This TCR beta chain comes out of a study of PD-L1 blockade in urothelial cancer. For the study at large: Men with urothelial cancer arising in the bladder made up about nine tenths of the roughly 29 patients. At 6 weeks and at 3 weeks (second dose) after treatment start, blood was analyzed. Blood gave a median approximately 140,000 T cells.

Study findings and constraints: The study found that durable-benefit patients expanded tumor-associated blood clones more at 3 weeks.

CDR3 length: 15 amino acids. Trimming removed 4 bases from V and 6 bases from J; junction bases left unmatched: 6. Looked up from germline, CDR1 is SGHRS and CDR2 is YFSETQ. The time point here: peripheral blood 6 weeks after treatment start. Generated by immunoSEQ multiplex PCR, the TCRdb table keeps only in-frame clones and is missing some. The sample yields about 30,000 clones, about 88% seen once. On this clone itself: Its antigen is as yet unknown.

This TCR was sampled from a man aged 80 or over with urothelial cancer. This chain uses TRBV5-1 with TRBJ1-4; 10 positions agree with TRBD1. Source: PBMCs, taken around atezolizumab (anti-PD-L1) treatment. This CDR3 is CASSPQGQGYEKLFF. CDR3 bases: TGCGCCAGCAGCCCACAGGGACAGGGGTATGAAAAACTGTTTTTT.